This T cell receptor (beta chain) was observed in a study of blood T cell repertoires in COVID-19. This CDR3 has 15 amino acids. From germline, CDR1 is SGHDT and CDR2 YYEEEE. V lost 4 bases and J 0 bases, leaving 11 bases between the germline ends. Assay used: immunoSEQ multiplex PCR; TCRdb lists only in-frame clones, some missing. The sample has 120,000 to 150,000 clones, approximately 80% seen once; the top ten hold roughly 4%. This rearrangement joins TRBV5-6 to TRBJ1-5; D uncertain. Sequenced: PBMCs or T cells enriched from blood (not recorded which). This sequence originates from a man aged 45-65 years in a cohort exposed to, infected with or recovered from COVID-19 (not recorded which). The CDR3 loop is CASSPGGFSNQPQHF. In nucleotides, the CDR3 is TGTGCCAGCAGCCCTGGAGGGTTTAGCAATCAGCCCCAGCATTTT.